What follows are 12 T cell receptor beta chains derived from one specimen sequenced in a study of T cell responses to AZD1222 COVID-19 vaccine. Produced via immunoSEQ multiplex PCR; TCRdb's table is partial and in-frame only. Of around 89,000 clones in the sample, around 89% are singletons; the top ten hold around 6%. The source material was peripheral blood, sampled 28 days after the second AZD1222 dose. These receptor sequences come from an adult who received the AZD1222 COVID-19 vaccine.

This chain connects TRBV5-8 to TRBJ1-2, with D hard to call. The CDR3 has 14 amino acids. The V end was cut by 4 bases, the J end by 2 bases, with 12 bases between. Germline V gives CDR1 SGHTS, CDR2 YDEGEE. The CDR3 reads CASSRGIGNYGYTF. CDR3 coding DNA: TGTGCCAGCAGCCGAGGGATTGGGAACTATGGCTACACCTTC.

This clone was seen a single time. The CDR3, as DNA: TGTGCCAGCAGCTCGACAGACCTGAACACTGAAGCTTTCTTT. Its translation: CASSSTDLNTEAFF. V usage is TRBV5-6 and J usage is TRBJ1-1, with D perhaps matching TRBD1 (5 bases). Germline assignment: CDR1 SGHDT and CDR2 YYEEEE. The CDR3 is made up of 14 amino acids. V lost 3 bases and J 0 bases, leaving 9 bases between the germline ends. Full variable domain (rest looked up from reference TRBV5-6 and TRBJ1-1): DAGVTQSPTHLIKTRGQQVTLRCSPKSGHDTVSWYQQALGQGPQFIFQYYEEEERQRGNFPDRFSGHQFPNYSSELNVNALLLGDSALYLCASSSTDLNTEAFFGQGTRLTVV.

The chain employs TRBV30 and TRBJ1-3, with D hard to call. Germline values: CDR1 GTSNPN, CDR2 SVGIG (reference sequence). The CDR3 runs 14 residues. V lost 1 base and J 0 bases, leaving 7 bases between the germline ends. The CDR3 DNA is TGTGCCTGGAGTGCGTCATCCTCTGGAAACACCATATATTTT. It encodes CAWSASSSGNTIYF. Supplemented by reference TRBV30 and TRBJ1-3, the full variable domain reads SQTIHQWPATLVQPVGSPLSLECTVEGTSNPNLYWYRQAAGRGLQLLFYSVGIGQISSEVPQNLSASRPQDRQFILSSKKLLLSDSGFYLCAWSASSSGNTIYFGEGSWLTVV.

V usage is TRBV7-2 and J usage is TRBJ1-4; D is undetermined. Germline CDR1 reads SGHTA; CDR2 reads FQGNSA. The CDR3 runs 14 residues. With 2 bases removed from V and 6 bases from J, the gap between germline ends came to 10 bases. The CDR3 here is CASSLSGSDEKLFF. The DNA of the CDR3 is TGTGCCAGCAGCTTAAGTGGATCAGATGAAAAACTGTTTTTT. Based on the CDR3 plus reference TRBV7-2 and TRBJ1-4, the full variable domain is GAGVSQSPSNKVTEKGKDVELRCDPISGHTALYWYRQSLGQGLEFLIYFQGNSAPDKSGLPSDRFSAERTGGSVSTLTIQRTQQEDSAVYLCASSLSGSDEKLFFGSGTQLSVL.

The chain links TRBV7-9 to TRBJ2-7; D ambiguous. V lost 3 bases and J 5 bases, leaving 2 bases between the germline ends. The CDR3 is 10 amino acids. Germline CDR1 and CDR2: SEHNR and FQNEAQ (reference sequence). The CDR3 DNA sequence: TGTGCCAGCAGCTTTGACGAGCAGTACTTC. Amino acid sequence: CASSFDEQYF.

The V call is TRBV5-1, the J call TRBJ1-1, with 7 bases aligning to TRBD1. This CDR3 has 14 amino acids. Germline V CDR1 and CDR2: SGHRS, YFSETQ. Trimming cost V 0 bases and J 11 bases; bases outside gene matches: 10. The CDR3 nucleotides read TGCGCCAGCAGCTTGGGAGGAGAGGGGGCGCTGGCTTTCTTT. This encodes CASSLGGEGALAFF. Full variable domain (outside the CDR3, taken from reference TRBV5-1 and TRBJ1-1): KAGVTQTPRYLIKTRGQQVTLSCSPISGHRSVSWYQQTPGQGLQFLFEYFSETQRNKGNFPGRFSGRQFSNSRSEMNVSTLELGDSALYLCASSLGGEGALAFFGQGTRLTVV.

The chain employs TRBV28 and TRBJ1-5; D might be TRBD1 (5 bases). The V gene's germline CDR1 is MDHEN and CDR2 SYDVKM. The V end lost 6 bases, the J end lost 7 bases, and 16 bases lay between the germline ends. This CDR3 spans 14 amino acids. CDR3 coding DNA: TGTGCCAGCAGACCTCAAGGGGATCGCCAGCCCCAGCATTTT. As protein: CASRPQGDRQPQHF.

The chain has TRBV30 and TRBJ1-1; D not certain. There are 12 residues in the CDR3. With 4 bases removed from V and 1 base from J, the gap between germline ends came to 7 bases. CDR1 is GTSNPN, CDR2 SVGIG, per germline (reference sequence). DNA for the CDR3: TGTGCCTGGATGTGGGGGAACACTGAAGCTTTCTTT. Protein sequence: CAWMWGNTEAFF.

The V and J genes are TRBV5-1 and TRBJ1-3; D not resolved. With 1 base removed from V and 2 bases from J, the gap between germline ends came to 1 base. The germline V gene has CDR1 SGHRS and CDR2 YFSETQ. The CDR3 consists of 12 residues. CDR3 DNA sequence: TGCGCCAGCAGCTTGCCTGGAAACACCATATATTTT. Amino acids: CASSLPGNTIYF.

A few counts support this clone. The V call is TRBV9, the J call TRBJ2-2, with 8 positions matching TRBD1. V was clipped by 4 bases and J by 4 bases; unmatched bases: 3. CDR3 length equals 14 residues. Germline CDR1 reads SGDLS; CDR2 reads YYNGEE. The CDR3, as DNA: TGTGCCAGCAGCTCCAGGGGGCGCACCGGGGAGCTGTTTTTT. Its protein product is CASSSRGRTGELFF.

The V call is TRBV29-1, the J call TRBJ1-1, with D uncertain. CDR1 is SQVTM and CDR2 is ANQGSEA in the germline V gene. V lost 5 bases and J lost 6, with 7 bases in between. The CDR3 spans 10 residues. The CDR3 region has the DNA TGCAGCGTTCTTTACCCTGAAGCTTTCTTT. Protein sequence: CSVLYPEAFF.

The chain carries TRBV25-1 and TRBJ2-3; perhaps D is TRBD1 or TRBD2 (7 bases each). Per germline, CDR1 MGHDK and CDR2 SYGVNS. CDR3 size: 15 residues. Trimming shortened V by 4 bases and J by 9 bases, and 20 bases separated the two germline ends. The CDR3 reads CASSASQQGRGTQYF. The CDR3 DNA reads as TGTGCCAGCAGTGCGAGCCAACAGGGGCGGGGGACGCAGTATTTT.